What follows are 20 T cell receptor beta chains derived from one specimen sequenced in a study of T cells in Graves' hyperthyroidism and ophthalmopathy. The CDR3 regions of TCR beta were amplified from RNA transcripts. A first-round RT-PCR of the TCR CDR3 used the HTBI primer set. TCRdb recomputed calls from the multiplex PCR reads with MiXCR, one row per CDR3 protein. The table records approximately 690,000 distinct CDR3 sequences, less than 25% of them present only once. Material: blood. The receptors were sampled from a man aged 25-45 years with Graves' ophthalmopathy.

V is TRBV20-1 and J is TRBJ2-2; D is unresolved. Germline-derived CDR1 and CDR2 are DFQATT and SNEGSKA (reference sequence). The V and J ends lost 1 base and 1 base respectively, with 10 bases between them. The CDR3 runs 15 residues. CDR3 protein: CSARVSSGNTGELFF. The CDR3 DNA sequence: TGCAGTGCTAGAGTATCGTCTGGGAACACCGGGGAGCTGTTTTTT.

The rearrangement joins TRBV13 to TRBJ2-7, with TRBD2 identical over 11 bases. Trimming at V came to 4 bases and at J to 7 bases, leaving 9 bases not matched to a gene. The length of the CDR3 is 15 residues. The germline V gene encodes CDR1 PRHDT and CDR2 FYEKMQ (reference sequence). CDR3 in DNA: TGTGCCAGCAGCTCTACTAGCGGGAGTCTTAGGGAGCAGTACTTC. Encoded protein: CASSSTSGSLREQYF.

This chain links TRBV19 with TRBJ2-2; TRBD2 matches 11 bases. V gave up 3 bases and J gave up 7 bases; unmatched junction bases: 10. Germline CDR1 LNHDA, CDR2 SQIVND (reference sequence). This CDR3 region has 17 residues. CDR3 coding DNA: TGTGCCAGTAGTATCACTAGCGGGAGCTCAAGGAGCGGGGAGCTGTTTTTT. Protein product: CASSITSGSSRSGELFF. Full variable domain (outside the CDR3, taken from reference TRBV19 and TRBJ2-2): DGGITQSPKYLFRKEGQNVTLSCEQNLNHDAMYWYRQDPGQGLRLIYYSQIVNDFQKGDIAEGYSVSREKKESFPLTVTSAQKNPTAFYLCASSITSGSSRSGELFFGEGSRLTVL.

In this sample, this clonotype turned up many times. The rearrangement uses TRBV20-1 and TRBJ2-5; TRBD1 matches at 10 bases. The V segment lost 6 bases and the J segment 2 bases; nucleotides outside the gene matches: 6. CDR3 length equals 14 residues. CDR1 is DFQATT and CDR2 is SNEGSKA in the germline V gene (reference sequence). CDR3 protein: CSAPDRGRQETQYF. CDR3 DNA sequence: TGCAGTGCACCGGACAGGGGGAGGCAAGAGACCCAGTACTTC.

This clonotype was recorded a few times. This chain joins TRBV4-1 and TRBJ2-7; weak D call: TRBD2 (6 bases). CDR3 length equals 14 residues. Trimming removed 2 bases from V and 2 bases from J, with 10 bases in between. Germline V gene data show CDR1 as MGHRA and CDR2 as YSYEKL. The CDR3 bases are TGCGCCAGCAGCCAACTTAGCGGAACCTACGAGCAGTACTTC. This gives the protein CASSQLSGTYEQYF.

The chain recombines TRBV29-1 with TRBJ1-1; 8 bases match TRBD1. Germline loops: CDR1 SQVTM, CDR2 ANQGSEA. The V segment lost 1 base and the J segment 3 bases; nucleotides outside the gene matches: 4. The CDR3 is made up of 14 amino acids. The CDR3 spells CSVEGRQGHTEAFF. CDR3 DNA: TGCAGCGTTGAAGGACGACAGGGGCACACTGAAGCTTTCTTT.

In its sample, this clonotype was seen a few times. This rearrangement joins TRBV5-6 to TRBJ2-7, with 7 nucleotides matching TRBD2. The CDR3 contains 15 residues. Germline CDR1 reads SGHDT; CDR2 reads YYEEEE. V was pared by 4 bases and J by 1 base, with 8 bases of the junction left unmatched. Written as DNA, the CDR3 is TGTGCCAGCAGCGGGTGGGGGAGGGTGTCCTACGAGCAGTACTTC. Its protein product is CASSGWGRVSYEQYF.

V and J are TRBV7-9 and TRBJ2-5; TRBD1 is a possible D gene (6 bases). This CDR3 comprises 15 residues. V was cut by 5 bases and J by 5 bases, with 18 bases left in between. Germline V gives CDR1 SEHNR, CDR2 FQNEAQ (reference sequence). The CDR3 protein is CASSKNRAREETQYF. CDR3 sequence (DNA): TGTGCCAGCAGCAAAAACAGGGCCCGAGAGGAGACCCAGTACTTC.

The chain has TRBV28 and TRBJ1-5; no clear D. Germline V gene data show CDR1 as MDHEN and CDR2 as SYDVKM. V was pared by 4 bases and J by 0 bases, with 10 bases between. The CDR3 has 15 residues. The chain's CDR3 is CASSSDGDSNQPQHF. In DNA, the CDR3 is TGTGCCAGCAGTTCGGACGGTGATAGCAATCAGCCCCAGCATTTT.

The chain combines TRBV20-1 with TRBJ2-3; tentatively, D is TRBD2 (5 bases). The V end was cut by 6 bases, the J end by 4 bases, with 20 bases between. The CDR3 contains 15 residues. Germline CDR1 and CDR2: DFQATT and SNEGSKA (reference sequence). CDR3: CSAAPASSSPDTQYF. DNA of the CDR3: TGCAGTGCCGCCCCGGCTAGCAGTAGTCCAGATACGCAGTATTTT.

J is TRBJ2-1 and V is TRBV20-1; 11 nucleotides align to TRBD2. Germline V gene lookup returns CDR1 DFQATT and CDR2 SNEGSKA (reference sequence). The junction had 10 bases not matched to a gene; V was cut back by 5 bases and J by 7 bases. CDR3 length equals 15 residues. CDR3 loop: CSALNRTSGSNEQFF. The DNA of the CDR3 is TGCAGTGCTCTCAATCGAACTAGCGGGAGTAATGAGCAGTTCTTC.

This clonotype was counted a few times. This chain connects TRBV11-1 to TRBJ1-4; weak D call: TRBD1 (5 bases). V dropped 1 base and J dropped 5 bases, with 11 bases sitting between them. The length of the CDR3 is 15 residues. CDR1 and CDR2 (germline): SGHAT, FQDESV (reference sequence). This CDR3 is CASSLGGTPNEKLFF. The CDR3, as DNA: TGTGCCAGCAGCTTAGGTGGGACTCCGAATGAAAAACTGTTTTTT.

The chain carries TRBV6-1 and TRBJ1-5; D is unresolved. Trimming cost V 3 bases and J 9 bases, with 12 bases left between them. Germline values: CDR1 MNHNS, CDR2 SASEGT. This CDR3 is built from 13 residues. In DNA, the CDR3 is TGTGCCAGCAGTGACTCAACCCTGTGGCCCCAGCATTTT. The encoded protein is CASSDSTLWPQHF.

J is TRBJ2-1 and V is TRBV6-1; D is undetermined. Germline CDR1 is MNHNS and CDR2 is SASEGT. V dropped 7 bases and J dropped 4 bases, with 17 bases sitting between them. The CDR3 loop spans 15 amino acids. CDR3 protein: CASTPIGNRYNEQFF. The CDR3 DNA reads as TGTGCCAGCACCCCAATAGGGAACCGGTACAATGAGCAGTTCTTC.

This clonotype was counted only a few times. The rearrangement uses TRBV2 and TRBJ2-7; TRBD2 aligns across 10 bases. Germline V CDR1 and CDR2: SNHLY, FYNNEI. The junction had 14 bases not matched to a gene; V was cut back by 5 bases and J by 4 bases. This CDR3 is 17 amino acids long. CDR3 protein: CASSFSSGSSPKYEQYF. The CDR3 nucleotides read TGTGCCAGCAGTTTTTCTAGCGGGAGCTCTCCCAAGTACGAGCAGTACTTC.

This clonotype was counted many times. The V and J genes are TRBV2 and TRBJ2-3, with a possible D match to TRBD1 (8 bases). The germline gives CDR1 SNHLY, CDR2 FYNNEI. The CDR3 extends over 16 amino acids. Trimming shortened V by 5 bases and J by 3 bases, and 18 bases separated the two germline ends. The chain's CDR3 is CASSSYRGGLTDTQYF. Here the CDR3 DNA reads TGTGCCAGCAGTTCCTACAGGGGGGGTCTGACAGATACGCAGTATTTT.

This clonotype was counted between two and nine times. V usage is TRBV3-1 and J usage is TRBJ2-5; D is possibly TRBD1 (6 bases). Trimming shortened V by 4 bases and J by 0 bases, and 12 bases separated the two germline ends. CDR3 length: 15 amino acids. CDR1 and CDR2 (germline): LGHDT, YNNKEL (reference sequence). The CDR3 DNA reads as TGTGCCAGCAGCCTCCTCGGACAGTACCAAGAGACCCAGTACTTC. This encodes CASSLLGQYQETQYF.

The chain recombines TRBV6-1 with TRBJ2-7; 12 bases align to TRBD2. Germline V gives CDR1 MNHNS, CDR2 SASEGT. V shed 10 bases, J shed 7 bases, and the junction held 11 bases outside the gene matches. The length of the CDR3 is 14 residues. The CDR3 protein is CAILRLAGDGEQYF. The CDR3 DNA reads as TGTGCCATACTCAGACTAGCGGGAGATGGTGAGCAGTACTTC.

This chain connects TRBV30 to TRBJ1-5; D remains unclear. Germline CDR1 reads GTSNPN; CDR2 reads SVGIG (reference sequence). The CDR3 consists of 14 residues. The V gene lost 1 base and the J gene lost 1 base, with 8 bases spanning the gap. For the CDR3, the DNA is TGTGCCTGGAGTGGTGGGTACAGCAATCAGCCCCAGCATTTT. It specifies CAWSGGYSNQPQHF.

This clonotype was picked up one time. The chain combines TRBV4-2 with TRBJ1-2; TRBD1 matches 7 bases. The germline V gene encodes CDR1 LGHNA and CDR2 YNFKEQ. With 0 bases clipped from V and 5 bases from J, the junction kept 3 bases outside the gene matches. The CDR3 totals 14 residues. The CDR3 region is CASSQDTGEYGYTF. In nucleotides, the CDR3 is TGTGCCAGCAGCCAAGATACAGGGGAGTATGGCTACACCTTC.